The 23 T cell receptor beta chains listed next were all sequenced from one sample in a study of control samples from healthy donors and cancer patients. Generated by immunoSEQ multiplex PCR, the TCRdb table keeps only in-frame clones and is missing some. The table records some 95,000 clones, 80% to 95% of them present only once. Source material: blood. The receptors derive from a human donor in good health. The donor label of this sample is uncertain.

The chain recombines TRBV24-1 with TRBJ1-4, with no clear D. Trimming shortened V by 7 bases and J by 8 bases, and 10 bases separated the two germline ends. The CDR3 has 12 amino acids. Germline values: CDR1 KGHDR, CDR2 SFDVKD. CDR3 DNA sequence: TGTGCCACCAGCCCGGGAGGGGAAAAACTGTTTTTT. It specifies CATSPGGEKLFF.

This chain joins TRBV6-5 and TRBJ1-3; D ambiguous. The CDR3 spans 13 residues. V gave up 5 bases and J gave up 0 bases, with 5 bases separating them. Per the germline V gene, CDR1 is MNHEY and CDR2 is SVGAGI. CDR3: CASSLSSGNTIYF. The DNA of the CDR3 is TGTGCCAGCAGTCTAAGCTCTGGAAACACCATATATTTT.

For the CDR3, the DNA is TGTGCCAGCAAAATTTCGGGACTAGCGGGGTCGGATACGCAGTATTTT. Residues: CASKISGLAGSDTQYF. The rearrangement uses TRBV4-2 and TRBJ2-3, with TRBD2 matching 13 bases. The trim removed 7 bases at V and 6 bases at J, leaving 10 bases unmatched. Germline V gene sequence: CDR1 LGHNA, CDR2 YNFKEQ. This CDR3 contains 16 residues.

V usage is TRBV5-4 and J usage is TRBJ2-6; TRBD1 aligns across 8 bases. The CDR3 contains 16 residues. With 7 bases clipped from V and 2 bases from J, the junction kept 8 bases outside the gene matches. The germline CDR1 and CDR2 sequences are SGHNT and YYREEE (reference sequence). The CDR3 is CASGTGGHAGANVLTF. CDR3 nucleotide sequence: TGTGCCAGCGGTACAGGGGGACACGCTGGGGCCAACGTCCTGACTTTC.

This clone showed up just once. The J gene is TRBJ1-5, the V gene TRBV10-3, with 8 nucleotides matching TRBD1. The V gene's germline CDR1 is ENHRY and CDR2 SYGVKD. The CDR3 consists of 17 residues. V lost 0 bases, J lost 4 bases, and 8 bases stayed unmatched. CDR3 sequence: CAISESVGTGHNQPQHF. CDR3 nucleotides: TGTGCCATCAGTGAGTCGGTTGGGACAGGCCATAATCAGCCCCAGCATTTT.

The chain links TRBV12-3 or TRBV12-4 to TRBJ1-5, with D uncertain. Trimming cost V 6 bases and J 5 bases, with 11 bases left between them. There are 13 residues in the CDR3. The CDR3 reads CASRQNRDQPQHF. The CDR3 DNA sequence: TGTGCCAGCAGACAAAATAGGGATCAGCCCCAGCATTTT.

A remark on this clone: A read error may produce the germline difference seen at one junction end. This chain links TRBV5-1 with TRBJ2-6; 10 bases map to TRBD2. The CDR3 is made up of 18 amino acids. Germline CDR1 and CDR2: SGHRS and YFSETQ. The CDR3 region has the DNA TGCGCCAGCAGCTCAGCTAGCGGGGGTATCTCTGGGACCAACGTCCTGACTTTC. This sequence encodes CASSSASGGISGTNVLTF.

This rearrangement joins TRBV6-2 or TRBV6-3 to TRBJ2-7, with 8 bases fitting TRBD1. The CDR3 totals 13 residues. Germline lookup yields CDR1 MNHEY and CDR2 SVGEGT. Trimming at V came to 0 bases and at J to 6 bases, leaving 1 base not matched to a gene. The CDR3 protein is CASSYSQGAEQYV. The CDR3 DNA reads as TGTGCCAGCAGTTACTCCCAGGGGGCCGAGCAGTACGTC.

The chain combines TRBV6-6 with TRBJ2-3, with D tentatively TRBD2 (6 bases). The length of the CDR3 is 14 residues. With 8 bases removed from V and 0 bases from J, the gap between germline ends came to 12 bases. CDR1 and CDR2 (germline): MNHNY, SVGAGI (reference sequence). CDR3: CASGRSGSTDTQYF. The CDR3 DNA is TGTGCCAGCGGGAGGTCGGGCAGCACAGATACGCAGTATTTT.

The chain has TRBV9 and TRBJ1-2, with D possibly matching TRBD1 (5 bases). The germline V and J ends were trimmed by 4 bases and 4 bases, with 14 bases remaining between them. Germline V gives CDR1 SGDLS, CDR2 YYNGEE. The CDR3 extends over 14 amino acids. The CDR3 sequence is CASSIYGDGYGYTF. The CDR3 coding sequence is TGTGCCAGCAGCATATACGGGGACGGCTATGGCTACACCTTC. The full variable domain, completed using reference TRBV9 and TRBJ1-2, is DSGVTQTPKHLITATGQRVTLRCSPRSGDLSVYWYQQSLDQGLQFLIQYYNGEERAKGNILERFSAQQFPDLHSELNLSSLELGDSALYFCASSIYGDGYGYTFGSGTRLTVV.

This chain links TRBV10-2 with TRBJ1-3, with D hard to call. V was trimmed by 2 bases and J by 4 bases, leaving 9 bases between them. This CDR3 contains 14 residues. Germline-derived CDR1 and CDR2 are WSHSY and SAAADI. CDR3 region: CASSEEGGGNTIYF. The CDR3 nucleotides read TGCGCCAGCAGTGAGGAGGGTGGAGGAAACACCATATATTTT.

V and J are TRBV10-3 and TRBJ2-5; D is undetermined. Near its end, the DNA agrees better with TRBJ2-7, so the J call may be wrong. The CDR3 covers 14 residues. CDR1 is ENHRY, CDR2 SYGVKD, per germline. This CDR3 is CAISDLVETYEQYF. CDR3 in DNA: TGTGCCATCAGCGATTTGGTGGAAACCTACGAGCAGTACTTC.

The chain recombines TRBV5-8 with TRBJ1-1; no definite D call. Trimming stripped 3 bases from V and 7 bases from J, with 13 bases between. Per germline, CDR1 SGHTS and CDR2 YDEGEE. The CDR3 extends over 13 amino acids. The CDR3 sequence: CASSYVVGDEAFF. The CDR3 DNA reads TGTGCCAGCAGCTACGTCGTGGGAGATGAAGCTTTCTTT.

This clone is a singleton in its sample. The genes are TRBV19 and TRBJ1-4, with unresolved D. Germline assignment: CDR1 LNHDA and CDR2 SQIVND (reference sequence). The CDR3 consists of 17 residues. V was clipped by 3 bases and J by 0 bases, with 14 bases between them. The CDR3 sequence is CASSMRPHSATNEKLFF. In DNA form, the CDR3 reads TGTGCCAGTAGTATGCGGCCCCACAGTGCAACTAATGAAAAACTGTTTTTT. Combining the CDR3 with reference TRBV19 and TRBJ1-4 gives the whole variable domain DGGITQSPKYLFRKEGQNVTLSCEQNLNHDAMYWYRQDPGQGLRLIYYSQIVNDFQKGDIAEGYSVSREKKESFPLTVTSAQKNPTAFYLCASSMRPHSATNEKLFFGSGTQLSVL.

The chain employs TRBV9 and TRBJ1-3; unclear D gene. The CDR3 is 16 residues long. Trimming removed 0 bases at V and 4 bases at J, with 14 bases between. Germline V gene data show CDR1 as SGDLS and CDR2 as YYNGEE. CDR3 residues: CASSVELQLSGNTIYF. The CDR3 bases are TGTGCCAGCAGCGTAGAGTTACAACTTTCCGGAAACACCATATATTTT. The full variable domain, with the rest looked up from reference TRBV9 and TRBJ1-3, is DSGVTQTPKHLITATGQRVTLRCSPRSGDLSVYWYQQSLDQGLQFLIQYYNGEERAKGNILERFSAQQFPDLHSELNLSSLELGDSALYFCASSVELQLSGNTIYFGEGSWLTVV.

The rearrangement uses TRBV27 and TRBJ2-1; 10 positions agree with TRBD2. Germline CDR1 and CDR2: MNHEY and SMNVEV (reference sequence). With 4 bases clipped from V and 4 bases from J, the junction kept 4 bases outside the gene matches. This CDR3 has 15 amino acids. The CDR3: CASSSGTSAYNEQFF. DNA for the CDR3: TGTGCCAGCAGTTCCGGGACTAGCGCTTACAATGAGCAGTTCTTC.

The V gene is TRBV19, the J gene TRBJ1-2, with D perhaps TRBD1 (5 bases). CDR1 LNHDA and CDR2 SQIVND come from the germline V gene (reference sequence). Trimming took off 0 bases at V and 4 bases at J, with 15 bases between the two ends. This CDR3 comprises 16 residues. The CDR3 sequence is CASSIEAPGGSYGYTF. In DNA form, the CDR3 reads TGTGCCAGTAGTATAGAGGCCCCGGGGGGGTCCTATGGCTACACCTTC.

The rearrangement links TRBV4-2 to TRBJ2-2, with 14 bases fitting TRBD2. With 3 bases clipped from V and 1 base from J, the junction kept 4 bases outside the gene matches. This CDR3 is built from 18 residues. Germline V lookup: CDR1 LGHNA, CDR2 YNFKEQ. This CDR3 is CASSQAGLAGGNTGELFF. The CDR3 bases are TGTGCCAGCAGCCAGGCTGGACTAGCGGGGGGGAACACCGGGGAGCTGTTTTTT.

The chain joins TRBV14 to TRBJ2-1; the D gene is possibly TRBD2 (5 bases). V gave up 3 bases and J gave up 2 bases, with 14 bases separating them. Germline V gene data show CDR1 as SGHDN and CDR2 as FVKESK. The CDR3 covers 16 residues. CDR3 in amino acids: CASSQEDYPPYNEQFF. The CDR3 nucleotides are TGTGCCAGCAGCCAGGAAGACTACCCTCCCTACAATGAGCAGTTCTTC.

In its sample, this clone was seen a few times. This chain uses TRBV6-2 or TRBV6-3 with TRBJ2-4, with D perhaps given as TRBD1 or TRBD2 (6 bases each). The CDR3 extends over 15 amino acids. Trimming stripped 5 bases from V and 6 bases from J, with 17 bases between. The germline V gene has CDR1 MNHEY and CDR2 SVGEGT. CDR3 coding DNA: TGTGCCAGCAGTACCTCAGGGTGGGGGGCAAACATTCAGTACTTC. Protein: CASSTSGWGANIQYF.

The chain links TRBV18 to TRBJ2-1; a possible D gene is TRBD1 (6 bases). This CDR3 is 16 amino acids long. The germline gives CDR1 KGHSH, CDR2 LQKENI. V lost 3 bases and J lost 4, with 16 bases in between. The CDR3 DNA reads TGTGCCAGCTCACCTACAGGGAACTTATATTACAATGAGCAGTTCTTC. Protein: CASSPTGNLYYNEQFF.

The genes are TRBV19 and TRBJ2-7, with 7 bases matching TRBD2. CDR3 length: 15 amino acids. Germline assignment: CDR1 LNHDA and CDR2 SQIVND (reference sequence). The V gene end was trimmed by 1 base and the J gene end by 5 bases; junction bases not matched to a gene: 8. The CDR3 here is CASSIVAGRGNEQYF. The CDR3, as DNA: TGTGCCAGTAGTATAGTTGCGGGGCGGGGGAACGAGCAGTACTTC.

V gene TRBV29-1 combines with J gene TRBJ2-1, with no clear D. V lost 7 bases to trimming and J lost 5 bases, with 21 bases between them. The CDR3 is 15 residues long. Germline V gene data show CDR1 as SQVTM and CDR2 as ANQGSEA. The CDR3 here is CSAVPGPQVDNEQFF. The DNA of the CDR3 is TGCAGCGCCGTACCCGGACCGCAGGTCGACAATGAGCAGTTCTTC.